This entry describes one TCR beta chain. Its antigen is not known. Between the trimmed V and J ends, which lost 2 bases and 3 bases, there was a span of 16 bases. This CDR3 is 16 amino acids long. Germline V lookup: CDR1 SEHNR, CDR2 FQNEAQ (reference sequence). TCRdb passed the RT-PCR reads through MiXCR, listing each CDR3 protein once. In the table there are approximately 480,000 distinct CDR3 sequences, approximately 11% of which are singletons. This record comes from a study of response to subunit inactivated influenza vaccine. Study conclusions and caveats: It was suggested by the authors that few new T cells are recruited by each seasonal influenza vaccination.

The chain has TRBV7-9 and TRBJ2-5; D call uncertain. The TCR comes from a man aged 50-59 years who received an inactivated influenza vaccine. Specimen: PBMCs from blood, collected roughly 45 days after vaccination. The CDR3 nucleotides read TGTGCCAGCAGCTTACGTGGGCAGCCCCCCGAAGAGACCCAGTACTTC. Translation: CASSLRGQPPEETQYF.